What follows is one T cell receptor beta chain and its context. This CDR3 is 13 amino acids long. CDR1 and CDR2 from the germline V gene are MNHEY and SMNVEV (reference sequence). Unmatched junction bases numbered 2, after V lost 2 bases and J lost 7 bases. The data were taken from a study of blood T cell repertoires in COVID-19. Method: immunoSEQ multiplex PCR; TCRdb's copy keeps in-frame clones and lacks some. Of under 300,000 clones listed, roughly 87% are singletons. This sequence was found in a woman aged 25 to 45 with acute COVID-19. Material: PBMCs or T cells enriched from blood (not recorded which). The chain combines TRBV27 with TRBJ1-1; TRBD1 aligns across 9 bases. CDR3 in DNA: TGTGCCAGCAGTTTACGGGGACAGGGTGAAGCTTTCTTT. Its translation: CASSLRGQGEAFF.